These T cell receptor beta chains were read from a single sample in a study of T cell responses to AZD1222 COVID-19 vaccine. Sequenced by immunoSEQ multiplex PCR; TCRdb stores in-frame clones only, minus some. The data contain about 150,000 clones, approximately 89% of them singletons. Sequences were derived from peripheral blood, sampled 28 days after the second AZD1222 dose. The receptors here all came from an adult who received the AZD1222 COVID-19 vaccine. Each CDR3 is given with its conserved first and last residue. Each record gives: clone size, V gene, D gene, J gene, CDR3 DNA, CDR3 protein. A D gene is named only where the DNA matches it firmly. Clone size is given for some rows only: seen once, a few or many times, or a class if the clone is expanded.

clone size: -; V gene: TRBV28; D gene: TRBD1; J gene: TRBJ1-1; CDR3 DNA: TGTGCCAGCAGCTCTACCGGGACAGGGATGAACACTGAAGCTTTCTTT; CDR3 protein: CASSSTGTGMNTEAFF
clone size: once; V gene: TRBV13; D gene: -; J gene: TRBJ1-2; CDR3 DNA: TGTGCCAGCAGCTCCCTGGGGCAGAGTAAAGCTAACTATGGCTACACCTTC; CDR3 protein: CASSSLGQSKANYGYTF
clone size: -; V gene: TRBV30; D gene: -; J gene: TRBJ1-1; CDR3 DNA: TGTGCCTGGAAGGTGGTCGAAAACACTGAAGCTTTCTTT; CDR3 protein: CAWKVVENTEAFF
clone size: few; V gene: TRBV10-2; D gene: -; J gene: TRBJ1-1; CDR3 DNA: TGCGCCAGCGTGGACCAGGGGAACACTGAAGCTTTCTTT; CDR3 protein: CASVDQGNTEAFF
clone size: few; V gene: TRBV30; D gene: -; J gene: TRBJ1-5; CDR3 DNA: TGTGCCTGGAGTGGAGGGATCGGTCAGCCCCAGCATTTT; CDR3 protein: CAWSGGIGQPQHF
clone size: -; V gene: TRBV5-1; D gene: -; J gene: TRBJ1-2; CDR3 DNA: TGCGCCAGCAGCTTGGAGGCAGTTAACTATGGCTACACCTTC; CDR3 protein: CASSLEAVNYGYTF
clone size: -; V gene: TRBV7-9; D gene: TRBD1; J gene: TRBJ1-3; CDR3 DNA: TGTGCCAGCAGCCAACAGGGGACTGGAAACACCATATATTTT; CDR3 protein: CASSQQGTGNTIYF
clone size: -; V gene: TRBV3-1/TRBV3-2; D gene: TRBD2; J gene: TRBJ2-7; CDR3 DNA: TGTGCCAGCAGCCAAGATCCGGGGGGGACTAATTCCTACGAGCAGTACTTC; CDR3 protein: CASSQDPGGTNSYEQYF
clone size: -; V gene: TRBV29-1; D gene: TRBD1; J gene: TRBJ2-7; CDR3 DNA: TGCAGCGCCGCCGGACAGGGGCCCTACGAGCAGTACTTC; CDR3 protein: CSAAGQGPYEQYF
clone size: -; V gene: TRBV6-1; D gene: TRBD1; J gene: TRBJ2-7; CDR3 DNA: TGTGCCAGCAGTGATCAAGGGGCAGGGGGCTACGAGCAGTACTTC; CDR3 protein: CASSDQGAGGYEQYF
clone size: -; V gene: TRBV2; D gene: -; J gene: TRBJ2-1; CDR3 DNA: TGTGCCAGCACCTCTCGGCGGAATGAGCAGTTCTTC; CDR3 protein: CASTSRRNEQFF
clone size: -; V gene: TRBV11-3; D gene: -; J gene: TRBJ1-4; CDR3 DNA: TGTGCCAGCAGCACCTTACGGGGGCCTAGTGAAAAACTGTTTTTT; CDR3 protein: CASSTLRGPSEKLFF
clone size: -; V gene: TRBV27; D gene: -; J gene: TRBJ2-7; CDR3 DNA: TGTGCCAGCAGTTTATTGATGGGGGAGGTTTCCTACGAGCAGTACTTC; CDR3 protein: CASSLLMGEVSYEQYF
clone size: -; V gene: TRBV6-6; D gene: -; J gene: TRBJ1-3; CDR3 DNA: TGTGCCAGCAGTTACTCGTGGACTGGTGGAAACACCATATATTTT; CDR3 protein: CASSYSWTGGNTIYF
clone size: -; V gene: TRBV27; D gene: -; J gene: TRBJ2-3; CDR3 DNA: TGTGCCAGCAGTTCACCCACAGATACGCAGTATTTT; CDR3 protein: CASSSPTDTQYF
clone size: -; V gene: TRBV28; D gene: -; J gene: TRBJ1-5; CDR3 DNA: TGTGCCAGCAGTTCGGTCGTGGGTGTGGGCAATCAGCCCCAGCATTTT; CDR3 protein: CASSSVVGVGNQPQHF
clone size: -; V gene: TRBV6-5; D gene: -; J gene: TRBJ2-7; CDR3 DNA: TGTGCCAGCAGAGCGGGACAGGCTTTCTACGAGCAGTACTTC; CDR3 protein: CASRAGQAFYEQYF
clone size: -; V gene: TRBV19; D gene: TRBD1; J gene: TRBJ2-4; CDR3 DNA: TGTGCCAGTAGCGAGACAGGGGATCGAGCCAAAAACATTCAGTACTTC; CDR3 protein: CASSETGDRAKNIQYF
clone size: -; V gene: TRBV2; D gene: -; J gene: TRBJ2-6; CDR3 DNA: TGTGCCAGCAGGTTCGACAGGACTGGGGCCAACGTCCTGACTTTC; CDR3 protein: CASRFDRTGANVLTF
clone size: -; V gene: TRBV7-9; D gene: TRBD1; J gene: TRBJ1-1; CDR3 DNA: TGTGCCAGCGTTACCGGGGACAGGGTGAACACTGAAGCTTTCTTT; CDR3 protein: CASVTGDRVNTEAFF
clone size: -; V gene: TRBV9; D gene: -; J gene: TRBJ1-2; CDR3 DNA: TGTGCCAGCAGCGTAGCGACCTCCGGTGGCTACACCTTC; CDR3 protein: CASSVATSGGYTF
clone size: once; V gene: TRBV6-2/TRBV6-3; D gene: -; J gene: TRBJ1-5; CDR3 DNA: TGTGCCAGCAGTTACTCCTCGGGGGAGGATCAGCCCCAGCATTTT; CDR3 protein: CASSYSSGEDQPQHF
clone size: -; V gene: TRBV10-3; D gene: TRBD1; J gene: TRBJ2-5; CDR3 DNA: TGTGCCATCAGTGGATACACGGGACAGGGACAAGAGACCCAGTACTTC; CDR3 protein: CAISGYTGQGQETQYF
clone size: once; V gene: TRBV9; D gene: TRBD2; J gene: TRBJ2-1; CDR3 DNA: TGTGCCAGCAGCGTAGTCTCTACTAGCGGGTTCCAATTCTTC; CDR3 protein: CASSVVSTSGFQFF
clone size: -; V gene: TRBV18; D gene: -; J gene: TRBJ1-2; CDR3 DNA: TGTGCCAGCTCACCAACGCGGACAGAGCTAAACTATGGCTACACCTTC; CDR3 protein: CASSPTRTELNYGYTF
clone size: -; V gene: TRBV6-5; D gene: TRBD1; J gene: TRBJ2-3; CDR3 DNA: TGTGCCAGCAGGGAGACAGGGGGCCACACAGATACGCAGTATTTT; CDR3 protein: CASRETGGHTDTQYF
clone size: -; V gene: TRBV7-9; D gene: -; J gene: TRBJ1-3; CDR3 DNA: TGTGCCAGCAGTCACTTGAGGAAAAACACCATATATTTT; CDR3 protein: CASSHLRKNTIYF
clone size: few; V gene: TRBV15; D gene: TRBD1; J gene: TRBJ2-3; CDR3 DNA: TGTGCCACCAGCGGGAGGTTGGACAGGGGCACAGATACGCAGTATTTT; CDR3 protein: CATSGRLDRGTDTQYF
clone size: -; V gene: TRBV7-6; D gene: -; J gene: TRBJ1-1; CDR3 DNA: TGTGCCAGCAGCGGGGGGAGAGATAAGAGGAACACTGAAGCTTTCTTT; CDR3 protein: CASSGGRDKRNTEAFF
clone size: -; V gene: TRBV27; D gene: -; J gene: TRBJ2-5; CDR3 DNA: TGTGCCAGCAGTTTATCGGGGCAAGAGACCCAGTACTTC; CDR3 protein: CASSLSGQETQYF
clone size: -; V gene: TRBV28; D gene: -; J gene: TRBJ1-2; CDR3 DNA: TGTGCCAGCAGTCCCGGAAGAGCCGACTATGGCTACACCTTC; CDR3 protein: CASSPGRADYGYTF
clone size: -; V gene: TRBV19; D gene: -; J gene: TRBJ2-1; CDR3 DNA: TGTGCCAGTAGTAAAACTCAGCCACGGGACTCCGTCCGTAGGGCCCTTAATGAGCAGTTCTTC; CDR3 protein: CASSKTQPRDSVRRALNEQFF
clone size: -; V gene: TRBV9; D gene: -; J gene: TRBJ2-5; CDR3 DNA: TGTGCCAGCAGCGTAGGAACGGGAGAAGGGGAGACCCAGTACTTC; CDR3 protein: CASSVGTGEGETQYF
clone size: -; V gene: TRBV23-1; D gene: -; J gene: TRBJ1-1; CDR3 DNA: TGCGCCAGCACTTCAGGGGACACTGAAGCTTTCTTT; CDR3 protein: CASTSGDTEAFF
clone size: -; V gene: TRBV9; D gene: -; J gene: TRBJ2-3; CDR3 DNA: TGTGCCAGCAGCGTAGACTATTATCACACAGATACGCAGTATTTT; CDR3 protein: CASSVDYYHTDTQYF